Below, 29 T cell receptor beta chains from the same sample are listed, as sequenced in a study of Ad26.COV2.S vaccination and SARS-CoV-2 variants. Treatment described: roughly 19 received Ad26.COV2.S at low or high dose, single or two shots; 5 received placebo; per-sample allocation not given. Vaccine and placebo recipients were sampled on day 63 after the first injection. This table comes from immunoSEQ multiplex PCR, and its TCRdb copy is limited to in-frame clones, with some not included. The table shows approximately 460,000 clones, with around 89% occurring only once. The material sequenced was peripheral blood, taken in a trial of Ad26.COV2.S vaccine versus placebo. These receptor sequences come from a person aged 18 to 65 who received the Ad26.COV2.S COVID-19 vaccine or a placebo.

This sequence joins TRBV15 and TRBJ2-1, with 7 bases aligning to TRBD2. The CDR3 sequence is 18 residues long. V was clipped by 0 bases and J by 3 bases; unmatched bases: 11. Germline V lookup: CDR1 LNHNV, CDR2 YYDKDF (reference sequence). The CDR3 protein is CATSRDSVTSRLYNEQFF. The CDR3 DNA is TGTGCCACCAGCAGAGATTCTGTGACTAGCAGACTCTACAATGAGCAGTTCTTC.

This chain's CDR3 is CASSLLGDRGPEQYF. The CDR3 DNA reads TGTGCCAGCAGCCTCCTCGGAGACAGGGGTCCCGAGCAGTACTTC. The chain is built from TRBV7-9 and TRBJ2-7; TRBD1 matches at 8 bases. Germline CDR1 and CDR2: SEHNR and FQNEAQ (reference sequence). CDR3 length: 15 amino acids. The V gene end was trimmed by 5 bases and the J gene end by 6 bases; junction bases not matched to a gene: 12. Complete variable domain (other parts from reference TRBV7-9 and TRBJ2-7): DTGVSQNPRHKITKRGQNVTFRCDPISEHNRLYWYRQTLGQGPEFLTYFQNEAQLEKSRLLSDRFSAERPKGSFSTLEIQRTEQGDSAMYLCASSLLGDRGPEQYFGPGTRLTVT.

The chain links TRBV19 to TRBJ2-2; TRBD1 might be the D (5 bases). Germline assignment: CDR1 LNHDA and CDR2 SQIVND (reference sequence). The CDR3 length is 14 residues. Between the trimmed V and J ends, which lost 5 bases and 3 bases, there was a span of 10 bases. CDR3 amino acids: CASSGQGYTGELFF. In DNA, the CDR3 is TGTGCCAGTAGTGGTCAGGGTTACACCGGGGAGCTGTTTTTT.

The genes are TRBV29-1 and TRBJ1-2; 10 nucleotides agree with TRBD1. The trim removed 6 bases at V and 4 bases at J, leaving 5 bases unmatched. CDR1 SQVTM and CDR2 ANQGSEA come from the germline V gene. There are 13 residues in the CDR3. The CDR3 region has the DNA TGCAGCGTCGGAGGACAGGGGGGCTATGGCTACACCTTC. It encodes CSVGGQGGYGYTF.

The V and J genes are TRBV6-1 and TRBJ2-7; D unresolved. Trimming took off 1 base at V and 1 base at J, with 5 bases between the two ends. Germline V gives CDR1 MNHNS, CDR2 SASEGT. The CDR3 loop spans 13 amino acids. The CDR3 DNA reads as TGTGCCAGCAGTGAAGTACAGTCCTACGAGCAGTACTTC. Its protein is CASSEVQSYEQYF.

CDR3 protein: CASSQPGKLFF. In DNA form, the CDR3 reads TGTGCCAGCAGCCAGCCCGGAAAACTGTTTTTT. The rearrangement links TRBV3-1 (or the pseudogene TRBV3-2) to TRBJ1-4; D gene ambiguous. The germline V and J ends were trimmed by 3 bases and 10 bases, with 6 bases remaining between them. This CDR3 has 11 amino acids. The germline V gene has CDR1 LGHDT and CDR2 YNNKEL (reference sequence).

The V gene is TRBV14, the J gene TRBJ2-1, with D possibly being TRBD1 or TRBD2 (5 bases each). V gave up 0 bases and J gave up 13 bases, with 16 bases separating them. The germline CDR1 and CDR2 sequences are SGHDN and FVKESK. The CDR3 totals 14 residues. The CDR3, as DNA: TGTGCCAGCAGCCAAGATGGGACGTTTTCCGGCCAGTTCTTC. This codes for CASSQDGTFSGQFF.

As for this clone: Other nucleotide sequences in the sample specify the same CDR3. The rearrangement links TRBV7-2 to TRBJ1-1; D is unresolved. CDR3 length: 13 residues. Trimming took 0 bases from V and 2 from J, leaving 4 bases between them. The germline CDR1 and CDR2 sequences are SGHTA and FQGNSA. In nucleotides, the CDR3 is TGTGCCAGCAGCTTAGCAGAAAACACTGAAGCTTTCTTT. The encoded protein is CASSLAENTEAFF.

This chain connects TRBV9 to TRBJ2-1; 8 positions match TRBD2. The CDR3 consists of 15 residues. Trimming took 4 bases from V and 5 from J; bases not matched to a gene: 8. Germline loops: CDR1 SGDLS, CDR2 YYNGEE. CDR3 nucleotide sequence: TGTGCCAGCAGCACAGGGACTAGATCTGACAATGAGCAGTTCTTC. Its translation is CASSTGTRSDNEQFF.

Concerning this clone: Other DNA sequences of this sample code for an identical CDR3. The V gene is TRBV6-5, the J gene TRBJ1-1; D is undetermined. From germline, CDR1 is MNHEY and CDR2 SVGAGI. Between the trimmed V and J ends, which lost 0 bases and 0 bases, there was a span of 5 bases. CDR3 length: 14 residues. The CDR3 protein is CASSYSGMNTEAFF. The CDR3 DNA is TGTGCCAGCAGTTACTCCGGGATGAACACTGAAGCTTTCTTT.

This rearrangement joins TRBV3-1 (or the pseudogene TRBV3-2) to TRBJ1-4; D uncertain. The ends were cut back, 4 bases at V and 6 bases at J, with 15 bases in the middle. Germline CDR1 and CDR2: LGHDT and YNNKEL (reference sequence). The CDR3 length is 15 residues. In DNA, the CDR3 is TGTGCCAGCAGCCTCTCCACAAGCGGGTATGAAAAACTGTTTTTT. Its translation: CASSLSTSGYEKLFF.

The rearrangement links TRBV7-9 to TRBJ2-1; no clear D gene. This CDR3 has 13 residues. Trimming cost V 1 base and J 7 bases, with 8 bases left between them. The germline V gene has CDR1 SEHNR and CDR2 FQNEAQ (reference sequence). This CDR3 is CASSLVPKNEQFF. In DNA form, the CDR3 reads TGTGCCAGCAGCTTAGTGCCGAAGAATGAGCAGTTCTTC.

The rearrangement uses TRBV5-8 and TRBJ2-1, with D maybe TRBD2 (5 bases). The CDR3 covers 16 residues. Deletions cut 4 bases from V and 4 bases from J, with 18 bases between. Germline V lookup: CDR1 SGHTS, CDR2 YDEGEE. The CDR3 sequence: CASSPLVSSAYNEQFF. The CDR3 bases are TGTGCCAGCAGCCCACTAGTTTCGTCCGCGTACAATGAGCAGTTCTTC.

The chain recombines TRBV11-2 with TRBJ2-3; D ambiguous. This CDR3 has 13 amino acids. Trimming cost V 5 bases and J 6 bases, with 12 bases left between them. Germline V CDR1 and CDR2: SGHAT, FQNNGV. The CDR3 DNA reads TGTGCCAGCAGCGCATACCCTAGGGATACGCAGTATTTT. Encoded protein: CASSAYPRDTQYF. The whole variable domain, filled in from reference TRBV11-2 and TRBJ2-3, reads EAGVAQSPRYKIIEKRQSVAFWCNPISGHATLYWYQQILGQGPKLLIQFQNNGVVDDSQLPKDRFSAERLKGVDSTLKIQPAKLEDSAVYLCASSAYPRDTQYFGPGTRLTVL.

Here the CDR3 reads CASSLGGTTLSEQFF. In DNA form, the CDR3 reads TGTGCCAGCAGCTTGGGCGGGACCACCCTGAGTGAGCAGTTCTTC. This chain uses TRBV5-4 with TRBJ2-1, with a possible D match to TRBD2 (6 bases). Germline V CDR1 and CDR2: SGHNT, YYREEE (reference sequence). The V gene lost 0 bases and the J gene lost 9 bases, with 16 bases spanning the gap. The CDR3 length is 15 residues.

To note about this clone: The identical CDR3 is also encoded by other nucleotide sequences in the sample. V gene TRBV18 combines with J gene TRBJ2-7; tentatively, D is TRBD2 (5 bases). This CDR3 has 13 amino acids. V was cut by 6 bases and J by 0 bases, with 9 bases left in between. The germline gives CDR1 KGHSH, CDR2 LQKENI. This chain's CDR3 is CASSRASSYEQYF. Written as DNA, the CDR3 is TGTGCCAGCTCGAGGGCCAGCTCCTACGAGCAGTACTTC.

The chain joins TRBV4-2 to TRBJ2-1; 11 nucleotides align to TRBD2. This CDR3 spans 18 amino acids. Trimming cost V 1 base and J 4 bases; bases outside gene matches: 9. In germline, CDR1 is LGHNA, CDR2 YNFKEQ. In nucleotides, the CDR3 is TGTGCCAGCAGCCAAGGGGGGCTAGCGGGGGGTGTGTACAATGAGCAGTTCTTC. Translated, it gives CASSQGGLAGGVYNEQFF.

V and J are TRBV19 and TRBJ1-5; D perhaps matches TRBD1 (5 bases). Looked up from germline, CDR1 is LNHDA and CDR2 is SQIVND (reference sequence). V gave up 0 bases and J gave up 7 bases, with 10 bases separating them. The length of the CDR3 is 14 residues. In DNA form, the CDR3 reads TGTGCCAGTAGTATAGATGGGGCGGGACAGCCCCAGCATTTT. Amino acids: CASSIDGAGQPQHF.

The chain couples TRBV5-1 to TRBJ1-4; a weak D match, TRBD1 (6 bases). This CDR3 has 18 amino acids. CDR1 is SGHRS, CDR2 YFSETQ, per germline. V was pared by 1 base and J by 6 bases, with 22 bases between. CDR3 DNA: TGCGCCAGCAGCTTGAGGTACAGGGTCCCGCCCTGGGATGAAAAACTGTTTTTT. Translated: CASSLRYRVPPWDEKLFF.

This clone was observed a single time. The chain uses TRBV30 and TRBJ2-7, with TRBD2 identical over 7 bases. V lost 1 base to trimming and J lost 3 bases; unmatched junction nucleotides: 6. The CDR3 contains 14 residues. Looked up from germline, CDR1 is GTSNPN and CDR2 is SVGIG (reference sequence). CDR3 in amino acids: CAWSGWGGNYEQYF. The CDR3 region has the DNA TGTGCCTGGAGTGGGTGGGGGGGAAACTACGAGCAGTACTTC. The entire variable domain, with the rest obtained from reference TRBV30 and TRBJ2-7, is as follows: SQTIHQWPATLVQPVGSPLSLECTVEGTSNPNLYWYRQAAGRGLQLLFYSVGIGQISSEVPQNLSASRPQDRQFILSSKKLLLSDSGFYLCAWSGWGGNYEQYFGPGTRLTVT.

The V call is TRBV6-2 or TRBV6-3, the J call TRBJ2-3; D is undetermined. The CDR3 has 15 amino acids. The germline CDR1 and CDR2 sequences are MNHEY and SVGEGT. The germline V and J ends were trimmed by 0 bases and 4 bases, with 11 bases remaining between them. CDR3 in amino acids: CASSYSYHGADTQYF. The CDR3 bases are TGTGCCAGCAGTTACTCGTATCACGGAGCAGATACGCAGTATTTT.

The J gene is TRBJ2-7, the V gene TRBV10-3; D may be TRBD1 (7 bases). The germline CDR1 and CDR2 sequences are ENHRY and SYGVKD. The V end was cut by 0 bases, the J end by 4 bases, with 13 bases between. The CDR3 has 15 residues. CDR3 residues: CAISESYRGGYEQYF. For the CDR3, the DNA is TGTGCCATCAGTGAGTCGTACAGGGGAGGATACGAGCAGTACTTC.

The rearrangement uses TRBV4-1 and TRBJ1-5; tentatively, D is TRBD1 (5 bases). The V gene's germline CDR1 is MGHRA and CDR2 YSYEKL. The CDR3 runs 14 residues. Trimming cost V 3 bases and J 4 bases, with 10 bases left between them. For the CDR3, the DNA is TGCGCCAGCAGCCAGTTGACAGTTAATCAGCCCCAGCATTTT. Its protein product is CASSQLTVNQPQHF.

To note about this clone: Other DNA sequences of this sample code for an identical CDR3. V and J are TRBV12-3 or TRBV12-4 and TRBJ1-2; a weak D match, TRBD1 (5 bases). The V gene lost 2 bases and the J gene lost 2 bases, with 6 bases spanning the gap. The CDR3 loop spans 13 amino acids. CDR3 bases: TGTGCCAGCAGTTTATGGGGGAACTATGGCTACACCTTC. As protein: CASSLWGNYGYTF.

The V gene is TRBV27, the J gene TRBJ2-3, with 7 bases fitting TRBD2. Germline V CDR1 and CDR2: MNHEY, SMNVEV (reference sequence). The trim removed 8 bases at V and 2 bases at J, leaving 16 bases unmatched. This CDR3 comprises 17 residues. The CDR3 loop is CASASLQWEGDTDTQYF. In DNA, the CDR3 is TGTGCCAGCGCATCTTTGCAATGGGAGGGAGACACAGATACGCAGTATTTT.

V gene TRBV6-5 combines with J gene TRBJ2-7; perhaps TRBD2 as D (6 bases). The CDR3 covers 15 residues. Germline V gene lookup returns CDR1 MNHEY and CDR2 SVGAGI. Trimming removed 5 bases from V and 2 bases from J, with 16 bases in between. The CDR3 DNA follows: TGTGCCAGCAGTCAACCCGAGCGGGCGGCCTACGAGCAGTACTTC. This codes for CASSQPERAAYEQYF.

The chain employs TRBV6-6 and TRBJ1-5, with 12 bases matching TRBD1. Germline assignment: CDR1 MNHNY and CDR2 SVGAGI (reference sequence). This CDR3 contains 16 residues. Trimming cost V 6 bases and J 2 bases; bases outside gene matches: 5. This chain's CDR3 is CASRGQGASRNQPQHF. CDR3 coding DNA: TGTGCCAGCAGGGGACAGGGGGCGTCGCGCAATCAGCCCCAGCATTTT.

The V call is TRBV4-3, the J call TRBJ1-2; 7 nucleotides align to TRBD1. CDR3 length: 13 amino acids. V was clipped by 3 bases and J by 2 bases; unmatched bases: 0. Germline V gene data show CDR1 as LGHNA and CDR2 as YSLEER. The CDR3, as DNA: TGCGCCAGCAGCCAGGACAGGAACTATGGCTACACCTTC. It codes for CASSQDRNYGYTF.

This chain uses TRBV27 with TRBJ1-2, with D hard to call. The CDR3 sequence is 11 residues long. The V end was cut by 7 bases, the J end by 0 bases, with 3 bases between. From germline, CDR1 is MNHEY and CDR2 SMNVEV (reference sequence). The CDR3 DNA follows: TGTGCCAGCAAAGCTAACTATGGCTACACCTTC. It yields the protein CASKANYGYTF.